A single sample gave rise to the 6 T cell receptor beta chains below, sequenced in a study of T cell responses to AZD1222 COVID-19 vaccine. TCRdb keeps only in-frame clones here, not all; method: immunoSEQ multiplex PCR. In the table there are roughly 150,000 clones, around nine tenths of which are singletons. The specimen comprised peripheral blood, sampled on day 0 of AZD1222 vaccination. These receptors were taken from an adult in good health.

The chain carries TRBV6-2 or TRBV6-3 and TRBJ2-5; D not resolved. Trimming took off 6 bases at V and 4 bases at J, with 6 bases between the two ends. This CDR3 has 11 amino acids. CDR1 and CDR2 (germline): MNHEY, SVGEGT. The CDR3 here is CASSSRETQYF. The CDR3, as DNA: TGTGCCAGCAGCTCCCGAGAGACCCAGTACTTC.

This chain uses TRBV5-1 with TRBJ1-2; 9 nucleotides align to TRBD1. Germline CDR1 is SGHRS and CDR2 is YFSETQ. This CDR3 has 15 residues. After removal of 5 bases from V and 3 bases from J, the junction contained 8 bases not matched to a gene. The CDR3 loop reads CASRPPGQGHYGYTF. CDR3 nucleotide sequence: TGCGCCAGCAGGCCTCCGGGACAGGGCCACTATGGCTACACCTTC.

The V and J genes are TRBV19 and TRBJ2-6, with 8 positions matching TRBD1. The ends lost 8 bases at V and 0 bases at J; junction bases unmatched: 6. CDR1 LNHDA and CDR2 SQIVND come from the germline V gene (reference sequence). There are 16 residues in the CDR3. Here the CDR3 reads CASETGELSGANVLTF. Written as DNA, the CDR3 is TGTGCCAGTGAGACAGGGGAACTCTCTGGGGCCAACGTCCTGACTTTC.

V is TRBV12-3 or TRBV12-4 and J is TRBJ1-5; D gene unclear. This CDR3 comprises 13 residues. Trimming took off 6 bases at V and 4 bases at J, with 10 bases between the two ends. CDR3 loop: CASRVAENQPQHF. The CDR3 nucleotides are TGTGCCAGCAGGGTCGCGGAGAATCAGCCCCAGCATTTT.

The chain uses TRBV18 and TRBJ1-2; 8 nucleotides line up with TRBD1. The germline CDR1 and CDR2 sequences are KGHSH and LQKENI. The CDR3 sequence is 16 residues long. V shed 6 bases and J 8 bases; nucleotides not matched to a gene: 17. CDR3 residues: CASSPSTHRGEAGYTF. CDR3 in DNA: TGTGCCAGCTCTCCCTCAACTCACAGGGGGGAAGCGGGCTACACCTTC.

The rearrangement joins TRBV5-6 to TRBJ2-7, with 11 bases fitting TRBD2. The CDR3 covers 14 residues. Germline V gene data show CDR1 as SGHDT and CDR2 as YYEEEE. J lost 3 bases, V lost 3 bases, and 2 bases had no gene match. The CDR3 loop reads CASSWGTSGYEQYF. The CDR3 DNA reads TGTGCCAGCAGCTGGGGGACTAGCGGCTACGAGCAGTACTTC.